A selection of T cell receptor beta chains follows, all from one sample in a study of blood T cell repertoires in COVID-19. Measured with immunoSEQ multiplex PCR; TCRdb has only the in-frame clones, and not every one. Seen here are approximately 61,000 clones, approximately 86% observed once, and the top ten hold roughly 15%. Sequenced: peripheral blood. These receptor sequences come from a human donor in a cohort sampled during active COVID-19. Each CDR3 is given with its conserved first and last residue. The order of the fields is V gene, CDR3 protein.

TRBV11-3 | CASSPSGDEQFF
TRBV19 | CASTDGGTASTEAFF
TRBV10-3 | CAISGAGVSTDTQYF
TRBV7-9 | CASEATDTQYF
TRBV19 | CASSRTSSGANVLTF
TRBV15 | CATSRGGTSVYNEQFF
TRBV18 | CASSPGQGISEKLFF
TRBV3-1/TRBV3-2 | CASSQGGPLEAFF
TRBV7-2 | CASSAPDRVAYEQYF
TRBV27 | CASSFGGRHTGELFF
TRBV7-9 | CASSFAGLTSTDTQYF
TRBV6-1 | CASSEGTGIREQYF
TRBV7-3 | CASSLRALSGANVLTF
TRBV9 | CASSPGGSGTEAFF
TRBV11-2 | CASSLAYAVAFF
TRBV19 | CASSYRGSYNSPLHF
TRBV29-1 | CSARGLFSNEQFF
TRBV7-7 | CASSSLGQNEQFF
TRBV9 | CASSMRQGSSYNEQFF
TRBV18 | CASSPISNEQFF
TRBV9 | CASSVGLAGEQYF
TRBV18 | CASSPSGQQPEAFF